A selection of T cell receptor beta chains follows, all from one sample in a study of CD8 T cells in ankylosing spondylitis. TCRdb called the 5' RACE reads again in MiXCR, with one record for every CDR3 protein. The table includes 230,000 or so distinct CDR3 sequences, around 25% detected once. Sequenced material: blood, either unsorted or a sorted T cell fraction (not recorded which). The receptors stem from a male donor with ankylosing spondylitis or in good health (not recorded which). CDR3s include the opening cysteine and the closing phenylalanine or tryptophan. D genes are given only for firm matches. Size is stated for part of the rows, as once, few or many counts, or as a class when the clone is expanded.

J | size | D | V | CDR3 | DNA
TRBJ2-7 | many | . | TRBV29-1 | CSVTRSRDGVWEQYF | TGCAGCGTGACAAGGAGTCGAGACGGAGTATGGGAGCAGTACTTC
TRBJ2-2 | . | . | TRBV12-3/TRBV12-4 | CASSLSGSGELFF | TGTGCCAGCAGTTTATCCGGGTCCGGGGAGCTGTTTTTT
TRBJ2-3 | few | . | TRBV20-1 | CSARVPGRNTDTQYF | TGCAGTGCTAGAGTACCGGGACGGAACACAGATACGCAGTATTTT
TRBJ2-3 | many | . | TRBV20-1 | CSAISGFVGPTDTQYF | TGCAGTGCTATCTCCGGGTTCGTAGGCCCCACAGATACGCAGTATTTT
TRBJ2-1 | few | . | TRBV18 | CASSPVVFGNSRDEQFF | TGTGCCAGCTCACCAGTGGTGTTTGGTAACTCCCGCGATGAGCAGTTCTTC
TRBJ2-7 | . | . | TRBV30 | CAWLRDKSYEQYF | TGTGCCTGGCTCAGGGACAAATCCTACGAGCAGTACTTC
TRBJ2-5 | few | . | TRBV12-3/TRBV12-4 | CASSLRRQETQYF | TGTGCCAGCAGTTTACGTCGCCAAGAGACCCAGTACTTC
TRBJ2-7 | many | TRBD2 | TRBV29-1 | CSVLTERGASRALSYEQYF | TGCAGCGTTTTGACGGAGCGGGGGGCGTCCCGGGCCCTCTCCTACGAGCAGTACTTC
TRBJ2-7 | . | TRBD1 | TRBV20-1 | CRGTGPYEQYF | TGCAGGGGGACAGGCCCCTACGAGCAGTACTTC
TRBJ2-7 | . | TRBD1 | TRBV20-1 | CSARDFLVQGASEQYF | TGCAGTGCTAGAGATTTCTTAGTGCAGGGGGCGAGCGAGCAGTACTTC
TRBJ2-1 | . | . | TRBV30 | CAWRGYNEQFF | TGTGCCTGGAGGGGATACAATGAGCAGTTCTTC
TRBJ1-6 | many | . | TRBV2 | CASSASMGDSPLHF | TGTGCCAGCAGTGCGAGTATGGGGGATTCACCCCTCCACTTT
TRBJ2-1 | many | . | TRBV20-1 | CSAARSSYNEQFF | TGCAGTGCTGCCCGCTCCTCCTACAATGAGCAGTTCTTC
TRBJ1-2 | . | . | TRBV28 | CASSGGGLTRVNYGYTF | TGTGCCAGCAGCGGAGGGGGGCTAACACGCGTCAACTATGGCTACACCTTC
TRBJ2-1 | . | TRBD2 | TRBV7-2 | CASSLGAGGWTNEQFF | TGTGCCAGCAGCTTAGGGGCGGGGGGATGGACAAATGAGCAGTTCTTC
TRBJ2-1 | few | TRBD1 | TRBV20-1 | CSAQGQGGYNEQFF | TGCAGTGCCCAGGGACAGGGTGGCTACAATGAGCAGTTCTTC
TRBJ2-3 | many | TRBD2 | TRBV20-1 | CSAALAGIHTDTQYF | TGCAGTGCCGCTCTAGCGGGCATCCACACGGATACGCAGTATTTT
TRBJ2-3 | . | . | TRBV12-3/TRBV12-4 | CASSLGTSTDTQYF | TGTGCCAGCAGTTTAGGGACTAGCACAGATACGCAGTATTTT
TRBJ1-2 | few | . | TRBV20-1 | CSAPEGYTF | TGCAGCGCCCCAGAAGGCTACACCTTC
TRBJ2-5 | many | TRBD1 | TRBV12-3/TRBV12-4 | CASSQGTGRGETQYF | TGTGCCAGCAGTCAAGGGACAGGGCGAGGGGAGACCCAGTACTTC
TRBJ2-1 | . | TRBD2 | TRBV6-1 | CASSDLGLAGRNEQFF | TGTGCCAGCAGTGACTTGGGACTAGCGGGGCGAAATGAGCAGTTCTTC
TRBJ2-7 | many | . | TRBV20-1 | CSAIRDGYEQYF | TGCAGTGCTATCCGGGACGGCTACGAGCAGTACTTC
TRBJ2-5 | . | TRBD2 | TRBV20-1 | CSARVSSGGGGPETQYF | TGCAGTGCTAGAGTATCTAGCGGGGGCGGGGGTCCAGAGACCCAGTACTTC
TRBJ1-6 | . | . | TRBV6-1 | CASSEDVRLSSYNSPLHF | TGTGCCAGCAGTGAAGATGTCCGGCTCAGCTCCTATAATTCACCCCTCCACTTT
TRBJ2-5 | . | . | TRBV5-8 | CATSRVKETQYF | TGTGCCACTAGTAGGGTGAAAGAGACCCAGTACTTC
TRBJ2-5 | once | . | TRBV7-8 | CASSFNRQAQETQYF | TGTGCCAGCAGCTTCAATAGACAGGCCCAAGAGACCCAGTACTTC
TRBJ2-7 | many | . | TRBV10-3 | CAISRTDGQREQYF | TGTGCCATCAGCAGGACGGATGGCCAACGCGAGCAGTACTTC
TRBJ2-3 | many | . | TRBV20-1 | CSASPRGDTQYF | TGCAGTGCTAGTCCGCGGGGAGATACGCAGTATTTT
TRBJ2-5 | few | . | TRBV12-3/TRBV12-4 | CASSLYGLARDETQYF | TGTGCCAGCAGTTTGTATGGTCTAGCGAGGGACGAGACCCAGTACTTC
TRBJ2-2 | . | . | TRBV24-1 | CATSDLWGGAKSGELFF | TGTGCCACCAGTGATTTATGGGGGGGCGCCAAGTCCGGGGAGCTGTTTTTT
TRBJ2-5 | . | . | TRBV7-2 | CASSQEAGAQETQYF | TGTGCCAGCAGCCAAGAGGCAGGTGCCCAAGAGACCCAGTACTTC
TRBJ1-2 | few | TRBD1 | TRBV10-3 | CATNRQGPANYGYTF | TGTGCCACCAACAGACAGGGGCCCGCTAACTATGGCTACACCTTC
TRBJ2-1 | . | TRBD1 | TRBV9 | CASSVGLGQGTHEQFF | TGTGCCAGCAGCGTAGGGTTGGGACAGGGGACCCATGAGCAGTTCTTC
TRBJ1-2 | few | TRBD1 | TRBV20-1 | CSAPRTGVYGYTF | TGCAGTGCTCCAAGGACAGGGGTCTATGGCTACACCTTC
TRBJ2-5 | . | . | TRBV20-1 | CSARDLRLAQETQYF | TGCAGTGCTAGAGATCTCCGACTGGCACAAGAGACCCAGTACTTC
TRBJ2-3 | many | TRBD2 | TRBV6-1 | CASKTSGGAEDTQYF | TGTGCCAGCAAGACTAGCGGGGGGGCCGAGGATACGCAGTATTTT
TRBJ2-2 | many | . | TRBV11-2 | CASSLVAQAAGELFF | TGTGCCAGCAGCTTAGTGGCACAGGCGGCCGGGGAGCTGTTTTTT
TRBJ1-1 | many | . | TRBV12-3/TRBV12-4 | CASSSDRTAYTEAFF | TGTGCCAGCAGTTCGGATCGGACAGCCTACACTGAAGCTTTCTTT
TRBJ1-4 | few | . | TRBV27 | CASSLSTSATNEKLFF | TGTGCCAGCAGTTTATCGACATCAGCAACTAATGAAAAACTGTTTTTT
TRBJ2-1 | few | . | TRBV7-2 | CASASYNEQFF | TGTGCCAGCGCATCCTACAATGAGCAGTTCTTC
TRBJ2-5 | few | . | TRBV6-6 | CASQPGSQETQYF | TGTGCCAGCCAGCCGGGGTCCCAAGAGACCCAGTACTTC
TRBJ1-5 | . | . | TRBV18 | CASSPSGRLVQPQHF | TGTGCCAGCTCACCATCAGGGAGGTTGGTCCAGCCCCAGCATTTT
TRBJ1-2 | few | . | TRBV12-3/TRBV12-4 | CASSSNTDERGYTF | TGTGCCAGCAGTTCCAACACCGACGAGCGTGGCTACACCTTC
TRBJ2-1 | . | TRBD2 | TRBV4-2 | CASSQVLAGDYNEQFF | TGTGCCAGCAGCCAAGTACTAGCGGGGGACTACAATGAGCAGTTCTTC
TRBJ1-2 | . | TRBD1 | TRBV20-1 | CSARDLAYGQGALCTF | TGCAGTGCTAGAGATCTCGCTTACGGGCAGGGGGCTCTATGCACCTTC
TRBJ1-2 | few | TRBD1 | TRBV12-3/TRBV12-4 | CASSNEDRVYYGYTF | TGTGCCAGCAGTAACGAGGACAGGGTATACTATGGCTACACCTTC
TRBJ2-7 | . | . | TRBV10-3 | CATMGFYEQYF | TGTGCCACCATGGGATTCTACGAGCAGTACTTC
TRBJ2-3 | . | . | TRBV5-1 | CASSFRPQTTYTDTQYF | TGCGCCAGCAGCTTTAGACCTCAGACTACCTACACAGATACGCAGTATTTT